These 20 T cell receptor beta chains were sequenced from one sample in a study of siplizumab effects on memory and regulatory T cells. Sequenced by immunoSEQ multiplex PCR; TCRdb stores in-frame clones only, minus some. The repertoire holds about 100,000 clones, with more than 85% as singletons. The material sequenced was CD4+ T cells sorted from blood. Source of these receptors: a human donor in good health.

V and J are TRBV7-3 and TRBJ1-5; D gene unclear. V lost 3 bases and J 8 bases, leaving 11 bases between the germline ends. There are 13 residues in the CDR3. Germline values: CDR1 SGHTA, CDR2 FQGTGA. The CDR3 spells CASSFQVKEPQHF. The CDR3 DNA reads as TGTGCCAGCAGCTTTCAGGTTAAGGAGCCCCAGCATTTT. Using reference TRBV7-3 and TRBJ1-5 for the parts outside the CDR3, the full variable domain is GAGVSQTPSNKVTEKGKYVELRCDPISGHTALYWYRQSLGQGPEFLIYFQGTGAADDSGLPNDRFFAVRPEGSVSTLKIQRTERGDSAVYLCASSFQVKEPQHFGDGTRLSIL.

V gene TRBV5-6 combines with J gene TRBJ2-5, with TRBD1 as a possible D gene (6 bases). V lost 0 bases to trimming and J lost 3 bases, with 9 bases between them. The V gene's germline CDR1 is SGHDT and CDR2 YYEEEE. The CDR3 sequence is 14 residues long. The chain's CDR3 is CASSLAGAKETQYF. In DNA form, the CDR3 reads TGTGCCAGCAGCTTGGCAGGGGCAAAAGAGACCCAGTACTTC.

The chain couples TRBV7-3 to TRBJ2-1, with no clear D. The CDR3 consists of 18 residues. Trimming cost V 5 bases and J 0 bases, with 20 bases left between them. From germline, CDR1 is SGHTA and CDR2 FQGTGA. DNA for the CDR3: TGTGCCAGCAGCCCTACCCCCCGCCATCTAAGCTCCTACAATGAGCAGTTCTTC. Protein product: CASSPTPRHLSSYNEQFF.

The rearrangement uses TRBV7-2 and TRBJ2-5, with 9 bases that match TRBD2. The germline V gene has CDR1 SGHTA and CDR2 FQGNSA. The length of the CDR3 is 16 residues. Trimming took 5 bases from V and 4 from J; bases not matched to a gene: 11. The DNA of the CDR3 is TGTGCCAGCAGCAAAAGTAGCGGGGGAGGGGGAGAGACCCAGTACTTC. The encoded protein is CASSKSSGGGGETQYF.

The chain has TRBV4-1 and TRBJ1-1; maybe TRBD1 (5 bases). Germline CDR1 reads MGHRA; CDR2 reads YSYEKL. The CDR3 contains 16 residues. V was shortened by 1 base and J by 8 bases, with 20 bases between the two germline ends. The DNA for the CDR3 is TGCGCCAGCAGCCAAGGGACCTGGACGGGGGTAGGGGAAGCTTTCTTT. Protein: CASSQGTWTGVGEAFF.

The gene calls are TRBV2 and TRBJ1-5, with TRBD1 matching 8 bases. Losses at the gene ends were 6 bases for V and 7 bases for J; bases not matched to a gene: 11. There are 15 residues in the CDR3. Germline values: CDR1 SNHLY, CDR2 FYNNEI. The CDR3 protein is CASSAFQGAEQPQHF. DNA of the CDR3: TGTGCCAGCAGCGCATTCCAGGGGGCTGAGCAGCCCCAGCATTTT.

This chain connects TRBV28 to TRBJ1-6; D not certain. CDR1 is MDHEN, CDR2 SYDVKM, per germline. This CDR3 comprises 15 residues. V dropped 4 bases and J dropped 10 bases, with 17 bases sitting between them. CDR3 nucleotide sequence: TGTGCCAGCAGTTCCGGGCTAGTGGGGAGATCACCCCTCCACTTT. Protein product: CASSSGLVGRSPLHF.

This chain's CDR3 is CASSQVGQGASYNEQFF. The CDR3 DNA reads TGCGCCAGCAGCCAAGTCGGCCAGGGGGCCTCCTACAATGAGCAGTTCTTC. The chain carries TRBV4-1 and TRBJ2-1, with 8 bases aligning to TRBD1. CDR1 and CDR2 (germline): MGHRA, YSYEKL. The CDR3 spans 17 residues. The V segment lost 1 base and the J segment 0 bases; nucleotides outside the gene matches: 5.

CDR3 sequence reads: CASSPSGGYQETQYF. In DNA, the CDR3 is TGTGCCAGCAGCCCTAGCGGGGGGTACCAAGAGACCCAGTACTTC. This chain joins TRBV11-2 and TRBJ2-5; the match to TRBD2 covers 11 bases. CDR1 is SGHAT, CDR2 FQNNGV, per germline. There are 15 residues in the CDR3. V gave up 5 bases and J gave up 0 bases; unmatched junction bases: 2.

V usage is TRBV28 and J usage is TRBJ2-5; D not resolved. The V gene lost 4 bases and the J gene lost 5 bases, with 14 bases spanning the gap. The CDR3 consists of 14 residues. Germline CDR1 reads MDHEN; CDR2 reads SYDVKM. CDR3 nucleotide sequence: TGTGCCAGCAGTTCCCGGTCCAAAGGGGAGACCCAGTACTTC. Protein: CASSSRSKGETQYF.

V usage is TRBV4-1 and J usage is TRBJ1-1, with D possibly being TRBD1 (5 bases). Germline CDR1 MGHRA, CDR2 YSYEKL. V lost 3 bases and J lost 1, with 12 bases in between. This CDR3 spans 15 amino acids. CDR3 sequence (DNA): TGCGCCAGCAGCCAGCCGCGGAGGGGGAACACTGAAGCTTTCTTT. It translates to CASSQPRRGNTEAFF.

This rearrangement joins TRBV2 to TRBJ2-3, with D hard to call. The CDR3 is 14 amino acids. Germline CDR1 SNHLY, CDR2 FYNNEI. Trimming removed 7 bases from V and 0 bases from J, with 11 bases in between. Written as DNA, the CDR3 is TGTGCCAGCACCCGTACCAGTAGCACAGATACGCAGTATTTT. Translated: CASTRTSSTDTQYF.

This clone was observed a single time. V usage is TRBV28 and J usage is TRBJ1-1, with 7 positions matching TRBD1. Germline assignment: CDR1 MDHEN and CDR2 SYDVKM. With V trimmed by 5 bases and J by 4 bases, 7 bases remained unmatched. The CDR3 is 14 amino acids. CDR3 protein: CASSPPDRATEAFF. CDR3 DNA sequence: TGTGCCAGCAGTCCACCCGACAGGGCCACTGAAGCTTTCTTT.

V and J are TRBV4-1 and TRBJ1-6; D gene unclear. Germline loops: CDR1 MGHRA, CDR2 YSYEKL. The V gene lost 1 base and the J gene lost 9 bases, with 13 bases spanning the gap. This CDR3 contains 15 residues. CDR3 amino acids: CASSQVGTVSSPLHF. CDR3 bases: TGCGCCAGCAGCCAAGTTGGAACGGTTAGTTCACCCCTCCACTTT.

CDR3 residues: CAWSRRREAFF. As DNA, the CDR3 is TGTGCCTGGAGTAGGCGGCGTGAAGCTTTCTTT. The rearrangement joins TRBV30 to TRBJ1-1; D not certain. The CDR3 runs to 11 residues. Trimming cost V 2 bases and J 7 bases, with 8 bases left between them. The germline V gene encodes CDR1 GTSNPN and CDR2 SVGIG (reference sequence).

This clone came up once. This chain links TRBV28 with TRBJ2-7; D remains ambiguous. V was pared by 4 bases and J by 8 bases, with 9 bases between. The V gene's germline CDR1 is MDHEN and CDR2 SYDVKM. CDR3 length: 11 residues. CDR3: CASSSSDQQYF. Here the CDR3 DNA reads TGTGCCAGCAGTTCCTCGGACCAGCAGTACTTC.

The rearrangement joins TRBV7-9 to TRBJ1-2, with a possible D match to TRBD1 (6 bases). Germline V gene sequence: CDR1 SEHNR, CDR2 FQNEAQ (reference sequence). This CDR3 has 15 amino acids. V lost 1 base, J lost 3 bases, and 12 bases lay in between. The CDR3 nucleotides are TGTGCCAGCAGCTTAGGTCGGGGGCCCTACTATGGCTACACCTTC. This gives the protein CASSLGRGPYYGYTF.

The chain links TRBV7-3 to TRBJ2-3; D tentatively fits TRBD1 or TRBD2 (5 bases each). Germline lookup yields CDR1 SGHTA and CDR2 FQGTGA. The CDR3 runs 15 residues. Trimming shortened V by 5 bases and J by 4 bases, and 16 bases separated the two germline ends. In DNA form, the CDR3 reads TGTGCCAGCAGCACGAATGCGCTGGGGGCAGATACGCAGTATTTT. Its protein product is CASSTNALGADTQYF.

The rearrangement joins TRBV30 to TRBJ2-7, with TRBD2 as a possible D gene (5 bases). Germline V gene sequence: CDR1 GTSNPN, CDR2 SVGIG (reference sequence). V lost 3 bases to trimming and J lost 3 bases, with 9 bases between them. The CDR3 covers 12 residues. In DNA form, the CDR3 reads TGTGCCTGGAGGCGTGAGGGCTACGAGCAGTACTTC. Its protein is CAWRREGYEQYF.

CDR3 amino acids: CASSWGQPANTGELFF. CDR3 DNA sequence: TGTGCCAGCAGCTGGGGACAACCCGCGAACACCGGGGAGCTGTTTTTT. V usage is TRBV5-6 and J usage is TRBJ2-2, with D perhaps TRBD1 (6 bases). The CDR3 runs 16 residues. V was shortened by 3 bases and J by 0 bases, with 12 bases between the two germline ends. Germline values: CDR1 SGHDT, CDR2 YYEEEE.